This T cell receptor (beta chain) was recovered during a study of cytotoxic CD8 clonotypes in ibrutinib-treated CLL. The CDR3 totals 11 residues. V shed 4 bases and J shed 6 bases, with 3 bases lying between them. Germline V gene sequence: CDR1 MDHEN, CDR2 SYDVKM. This clone was seen more than once but under ten times. This table comes from immunoSEQ multiplex PCR, and its TCRdb copy is limited to in-frame clones, with some not included. The data show about 250,000 clones, with 70% seen just once and about 16% held by the top ten. The sequences come from PBMCs, collected after 24 months of ibrutinib treatment. This chain uses TRBV28 with TRBJ2-2; D not resolved. The receptor was derived from a human donor with chronic lymphocytic leukemia. The CDR3 sequence: CASSSPGELFF. DNA of the CDR3: TGTGCCAGCAGTTCCCCCGGGGAGCTGTTTTTT.